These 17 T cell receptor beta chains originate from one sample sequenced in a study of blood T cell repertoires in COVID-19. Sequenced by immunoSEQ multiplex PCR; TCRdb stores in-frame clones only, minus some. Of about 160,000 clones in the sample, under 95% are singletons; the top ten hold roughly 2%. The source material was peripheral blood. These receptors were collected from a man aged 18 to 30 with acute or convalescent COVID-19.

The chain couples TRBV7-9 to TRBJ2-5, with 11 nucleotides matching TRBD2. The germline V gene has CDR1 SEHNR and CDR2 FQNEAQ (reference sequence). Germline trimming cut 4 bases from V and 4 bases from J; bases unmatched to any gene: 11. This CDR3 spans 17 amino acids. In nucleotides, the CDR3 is TGTGCCAGCAGCTCGGCACTAGCGGGAGAGCTGGGAGAGACCCAGTACTTC. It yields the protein CASSSALAGELGETQYF.

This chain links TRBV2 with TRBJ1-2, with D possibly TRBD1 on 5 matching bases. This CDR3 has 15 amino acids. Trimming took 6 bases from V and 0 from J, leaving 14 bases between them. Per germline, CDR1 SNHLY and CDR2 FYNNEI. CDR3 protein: CASRGGGPSNYGYTF. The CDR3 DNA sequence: TGTGCCAGCAGGGGGGGAGGACCCTCTAACTATGGCTACACCTTC.

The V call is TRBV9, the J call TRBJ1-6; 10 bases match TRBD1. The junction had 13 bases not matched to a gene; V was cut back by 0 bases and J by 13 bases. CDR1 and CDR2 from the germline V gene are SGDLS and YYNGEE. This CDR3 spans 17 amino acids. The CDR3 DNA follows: TGTGCCAGCAGCGTAGCTCCTGTTTCGGGACAGGGGACGCCCCTCCACTTT. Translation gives CASSVAPVSGQGTPLHF.

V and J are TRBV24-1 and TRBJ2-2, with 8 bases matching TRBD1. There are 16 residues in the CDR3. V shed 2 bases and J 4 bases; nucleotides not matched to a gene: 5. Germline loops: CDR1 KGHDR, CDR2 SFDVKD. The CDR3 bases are TGTGCCACCAGTGATTCGAGGACAGGGACCACCGGGGAGCTGTTTTTT. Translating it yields CATSDSRTGTTGELFF.

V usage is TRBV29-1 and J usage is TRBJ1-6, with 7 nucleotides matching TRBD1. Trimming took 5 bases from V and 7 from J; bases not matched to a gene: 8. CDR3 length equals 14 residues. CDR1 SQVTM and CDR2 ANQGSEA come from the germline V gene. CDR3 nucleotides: TGCAGCGTTCGAACCGGGACAGAGAATTCACCCCTCCACTTT. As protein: CSVRTGTENSPLHF. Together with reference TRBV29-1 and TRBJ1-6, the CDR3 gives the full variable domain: SAVISQKPSRDICQRGTSLTIQCQVDSQVTMMFWYRQQPGQSLTLIATANQGSEATYESGFVIDKFPISRPNLTFSTLTVSNMSPEDSSIYLCSVRTGTENSPLHFGNGTRLTVT.

The CDR3 here is CASSLLLAGDQDTQYF. The CDR3 bases are TGCGCCAGCAGCCTCCTACTCGCAGGGGACCAAGATACGCAGTATTTT. V and J are TRBV4-1 and TRBJ2-3; TRBD1 might be the D (6 bases). From germline, CDR1 is MGHRA and CDR2 YSYEKL. V lost 4 bases and J 5 bases, leaving 19 bases between the germline ends. This CDR3 is 16 amino acids long.

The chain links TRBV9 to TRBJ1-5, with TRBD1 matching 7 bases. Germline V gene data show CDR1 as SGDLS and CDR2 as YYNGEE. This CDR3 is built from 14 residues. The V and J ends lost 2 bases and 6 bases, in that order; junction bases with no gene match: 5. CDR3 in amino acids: CASSVAGGSQPQHF. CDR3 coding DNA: TGTGCCAGCAGCGTGGCAGGGGGGAGTCAGCCCCAGCATTTT.

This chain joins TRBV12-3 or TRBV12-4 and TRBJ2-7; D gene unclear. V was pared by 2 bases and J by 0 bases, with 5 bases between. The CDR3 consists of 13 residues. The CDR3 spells CASSLTISYEQYF. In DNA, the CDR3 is TGTGCCAGCAGTTTAACTATCTCCTACGAGCAGTACTTC.

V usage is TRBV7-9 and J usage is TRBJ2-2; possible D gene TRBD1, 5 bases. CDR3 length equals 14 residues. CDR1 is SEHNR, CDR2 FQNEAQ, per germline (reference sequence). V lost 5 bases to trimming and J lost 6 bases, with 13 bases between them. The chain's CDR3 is CASSPGLPAGELFF. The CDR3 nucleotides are TGTGCCAGCAGCCCAGGGTTACCCGCCGGGGAGCTGTTTTTT.

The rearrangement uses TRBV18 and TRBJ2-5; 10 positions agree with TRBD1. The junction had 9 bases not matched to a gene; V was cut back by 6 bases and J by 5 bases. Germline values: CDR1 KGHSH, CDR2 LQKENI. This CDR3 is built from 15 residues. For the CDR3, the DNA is TGTGCCAGCTCGGGTCGACAGGGGGCGGTGGAGACCCAGTACTTC. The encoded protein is CASSGRQGAVETQYF.

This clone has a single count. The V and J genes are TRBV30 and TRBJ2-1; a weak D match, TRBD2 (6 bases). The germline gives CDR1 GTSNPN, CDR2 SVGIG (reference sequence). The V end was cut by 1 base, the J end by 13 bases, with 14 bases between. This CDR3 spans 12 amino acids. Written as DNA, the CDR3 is TGTGCCTGGAGTGGCCCGCGGAGGGGCCAGTTCTTC. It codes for CAWSGPRRGQFF.

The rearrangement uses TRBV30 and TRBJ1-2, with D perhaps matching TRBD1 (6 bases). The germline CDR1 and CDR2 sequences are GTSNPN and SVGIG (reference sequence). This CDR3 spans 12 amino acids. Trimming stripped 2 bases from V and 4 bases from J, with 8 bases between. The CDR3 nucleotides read TGTGCCTGGAGTAGGACAGCCTATGGCTACACCTTC. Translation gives CAWSRTAYGYTF. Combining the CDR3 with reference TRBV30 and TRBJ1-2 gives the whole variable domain SQTIHQWPATLVQPVGSPLSLECTVEGTSNPNLYWYRQAAGRGLQLLFYSVGIGQISSEVPQNLSASRPQDRQFILSSKKLLLSDSGFYLCAWSRTAYGYTFGSGTRLTVV.

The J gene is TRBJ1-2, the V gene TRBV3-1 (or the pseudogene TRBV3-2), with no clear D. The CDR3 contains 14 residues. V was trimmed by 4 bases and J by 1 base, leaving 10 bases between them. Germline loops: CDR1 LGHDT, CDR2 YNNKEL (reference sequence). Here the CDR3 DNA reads TGTGCCAGCAGCCCTGAGTACCTTAACTATGGCTACACCTTC. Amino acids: CASSPEYLNYGYTF.

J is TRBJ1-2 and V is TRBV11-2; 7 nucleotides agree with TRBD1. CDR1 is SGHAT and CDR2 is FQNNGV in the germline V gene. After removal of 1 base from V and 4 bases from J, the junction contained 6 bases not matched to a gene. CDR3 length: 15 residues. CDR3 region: CASSLGNRGSYGYTF. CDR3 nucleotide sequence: TGTGCCAGCAGCTTAGGAAACAGGGGAAGCTATGGCTACACCTTC. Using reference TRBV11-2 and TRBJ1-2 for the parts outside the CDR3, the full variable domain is EAGVAQSPRYKIIEKRQSVAFWCNPISGHATLYWYQQILGQGPKLLIQFQNNGVVDDSQLPKDRFSAERLKGVDSTLKIQPAKLEDSAVYLCASSLGNRGSYGYTFGSGTRLTVV.

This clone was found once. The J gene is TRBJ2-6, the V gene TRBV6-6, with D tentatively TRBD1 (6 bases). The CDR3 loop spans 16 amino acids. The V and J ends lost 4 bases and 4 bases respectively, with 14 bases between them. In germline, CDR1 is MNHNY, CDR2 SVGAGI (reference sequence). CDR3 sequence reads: CASSSPDRPGANVLTF. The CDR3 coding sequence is TGTGCCAGCAGTTCACCCGACAGGCCAGGGGCCAACGTCCTGACTTTC.

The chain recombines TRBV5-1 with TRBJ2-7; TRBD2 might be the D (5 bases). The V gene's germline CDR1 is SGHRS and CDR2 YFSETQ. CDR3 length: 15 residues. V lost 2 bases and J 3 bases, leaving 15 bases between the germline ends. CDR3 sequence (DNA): TGCGCCAGCAGCTTCCGACCCCTCCGGGACTACGAGCAGTACTTC. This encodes CASSFRPLRDYEQYF.

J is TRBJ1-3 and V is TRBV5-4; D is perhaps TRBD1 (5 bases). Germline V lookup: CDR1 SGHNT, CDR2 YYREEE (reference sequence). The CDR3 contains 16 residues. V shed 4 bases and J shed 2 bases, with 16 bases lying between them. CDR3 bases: TGTGCCAGCAGCCGGGGAGGTTCAGGGCCTGGAAACACCATATATTTT. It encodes CASSRGGSGPGNTIYF.